This T cell receptor beta chain was sequenced during a study of blood T cell repertoires in COVID-19. About the research overall: PBMCs, B-cell-depleted T cells, or T cells were the source of the cDNA or gDNA that made up the material.

The assay was immunoSEQ multiplex PCR, and TCRdb's table has in-frame clones only and misses some. The sample has around 190,000 clones; around 84% are singletons. Germline V CDR1 and CDR2: MGHRA, YSYEKL. The CDR3 has 14 residues. Trimming took off 3 bases at V and 4 bases at J, with 10 bases between the two ends. The chain recombines TRBV4-1 with TRBJ2-1; TRBD2 might be the D (5 bases). Sequencing was carried out using PBMCs or T cells enriched from blood (not recorded which). This TCR was recovered from a woman in her twenties or thirties who had been exposed to COVID-19. The CDR3 is CASSHLAGYNEQFF. CDR3 nucleotide sequence: TGCGCCAGCAGCCACCTAGCCGGTTACAATGAGCAGTTCTTC.